This T cell receptor beta chain appears in the sequencing data of a study of cytomegalovirus exposure and HLA in healthy donors (dated by TCRdb to about 2017). Regarding the research as a whole: An earlier analysis of 587 of the donors reported approximately 300 Gb of sequence data and 95 million to 120 million unique TCR beta sequences obtained from about 179 million T cells. The study aimed to test whether signatures of past pathogen exposure could be identified by cataloging public T cell receptors. Donor age, sex, ethnicity and CMV serostatus were compiled together with the repertoire data. The number of donors typed differed by locus, with about 629-640 for A, B, C, DRB1 and DQB1, about 500 for DQA1, 606 for DPA1, and over 400 for DPB1. An early release covering approximately 600 HLA-typed donors comprised about 300 gigabases of sequencing data and some 79 million unique TCR sequences. All discovery cohort repertoires had been generated using a single sequencing platform. An earlier analysis of around 580 of the donors used high-throughput TCR beta sequencing to judge whether each TCR beta V gene segment behaved as functional or pseudogenic. HLA typing covered class I and class II loci at four-digit resolution. Besides the first cohort of roughly 640 subjects, a separate validation cohort made up of roughly 120 different subjects was used. Using immunosequencing, the study profiled T cell repertoires from 500 to 800 subjects and related those repertoires to cytomegalovirus serostatus. A later analysis re-analyzed previously published TCR beta repertoires from approximately 670 donors and added high-resolution HLA genotyping to study TCR occurrence patterns. To predict cytomegalovirus infection status, the study brought together high-throughput TCR immunosequencing, statistical association of individual TCRs with disease status, and machine learning. Among the approximately 420 genotyped donors, around 81% belonged to the genetic ancestry cluster associated with self-reported Caucasian donors. Rather than drawing on any new phenotypic data, the later analysis identified candidate immune exposures from TCR beta sequences and the way those sequences occurred across donors. A later genetic analysis took genome-wide SNP genotypes for about 55% of the 666 donors and used that subset as a discovery cohort. Several DR-DQ haplotypes were treated as single units for association and clustering because of strong linkage in the cohort. Among about 360 genotyped donors of the cohort, an average of around 240,000 unique TCR beta nucleotide sequences were sequenced per donor, approximately 20% of them non-productive.

The cohort was made up of 650 to 700 healthy bone marrow donors. Cohort members were all nominally healthy when sampled, although unrecorded immune exposures were likely present. The donor was CMV seronegative and was included in the group of a few hundred seronegative cohort members. A peripheral blood sample was provided by each donor, and peripheral blood mononuclear cells were used for TCR beta sequencing. The Qiagen DNeasy Blood Extraction Kit was used to extract genomic DNA from the blood cell samples. The receptor library was made with the immunoSEQ multiplex PCR assay. For the multiplex PCR, a mixture combining 60 forward primers for TCR Vbeta segments and 13 reverse primers for TCR Jbeta segments was used. The CDR3 region of rearranged TCR beta genes was amplified from genomic DNA with a multiplex PCR assay. Amplified TCR beta libraries were sequenced as 87-base-pair reads on the Illumina HiSeq System. Per the original workflow: A later analysis counted tens of millions of unique TCR beta chains across the 670 or so repertoires, and 10 million to 11 million of these chains were shared by at least two donors. A nearest-neighbor algorithm error-corrected the raw reads and collapsed the reads into unique sequences, merging closely related sequences to remove PCR and sequencing errors. CDR3 sequences were aligned to IMGT reference sequences to assign V, D and J gene segments. For a sequence to be retained, at least a six-nucleotide match to both a V gene segment and a J gene segment was required. Rearrangements were classified as productive when the CDR3 lacked stop codons and remained in frame with V and J, and all other rearrangements were classified as non-productive. Following IMGT convention, CDR3 was defined as the stretch from the second conserved V-encoded cysteine up to the conserved J-encoded phenylalanine. In an earlier analysis of some 550 of the donors, sequences lacking an unambiguous match to a single V gene segment were excluded. An earlier analysis of almost 600 of the donors classified V segments as functional when productive rearrangements were above 56.7% and as segregating when the standard deviation between donors was above 5%. To diagnose cytomegalovirus status from the catalog of TCR beta chain sequences, a statistical classification framework was built. V and J gene assignment, in a later analysis, came from comparing TCR nucleotide sequences with IMGT/GENE-DB human TR gene sequences. Using the TCRdist pipeline, a later analysis assigned CDR3 sequences along with most-parsimonious VDJ recombination scenarios. In a later analysis, each TCR beta chain was defined by its CDR3 amino acid sequence together with its V-gene family, and reads lacking a unique V-gene family were excluded. To address suspected cross-contamination and a sequencing artifact, a later analysis removed approximately 600 highly shared, low-generation-probability nucleotide sequences. In a later analysis, a clonal expansion index for each public chain was calculated from normalized within-repertoire ranks of inferred template counts. A later analysis computed generation probabilities with a VDJ recombination model fitted to out-of-frame rearrangements, and checked the results against IGoR. In a later analysis, TCR-TCR, TCR-HLA and TCR-CMV co-occurrence was scored with hypergeometric tests, and a repertoire-size bias correction was applied to TCR pairs. To estimate false discovery rates, a later analysis permuted the HLA or CMV assignments 20 times. A later analysis grouped co-occurring TCRs with DBSCAN, adding TCRdist sequence similarity when clustering within HLA-allele-positive subsets. Repertoires with fewer than 30,000 or more than 120,000 public chains, plus five repertoires with anomalous nucleotide sharing, were excluded from co-occurrence clustering. The immuneACCESS repertoire file appears here via TCRdb, limited to in-frame rearrangements. These files lack a portion of the clones; in checked studies, under half of the deficit traces to unresolved V genes, and the cause of the others is not known. For V, J and clone size, that table is used; D and trimming come from the DNA. This sample has fewer than 45,000 clones in its table, and 68% of those were observed once. The ten biggest clones cover roughly 4% of the sample.

Overall results and qualifications from the work: A later analysis found that HLA-associated TCR beta chains were more clonally expanded and had lower generation probabilities than equally common non-associated chains. In a later analysis, TCR association rates were found to vary across HLA loci, with the most associated TCRs seen for DRB1 alleles and the fewest for HLA-C alleles. A few of the identified cytomegalovirus-associated TCR beta chains were confirmed in vitro to be specific for cytomegalovirus antigens. The study listed 150 to 200 TCR beta chains as associated with cytomegalovirus. Because counts were too low, 15 to 20 rarely observed V segments, including chromosome 9 orphons, were left out of the earlier analysis of some 640 of the donors. In a later genetic analysis, fewer N-insertions in productive TCRs were reported among donors in an Asian-associated ancestry cluster than the roughly 640-donor mean. A further reported finding was that TCR beta sequences accurately predicted the HLA-A and HLA-B alleles for most subjects in the first cohort. The presence/absence analyses assumed that sequencing depth was roughly uniform across donors, and that assumption may not be true. Assigning TCR associations to individual alleles was difficult when HLA alleles, especially DR and DQ, strongly co-occurred. Across donors, most TCR sequences were observed very rarely, whereas some public TCRs were present in many individuals. Correlated functional status among segregating V segments might be attributable to linkage disequilibrium, but an unknown experimental factor could not be ruled out. A cluster of highly shared sequence variants was judged likely to be a technical artifact of the sequencing pipeline. V-gene and J-gene trimming of TCR beta chains was associated with a missense DCLRE1C variant in a later genetic analysis, and the association was replicated in an independent cohort. CMV serostatus was the only immune exposure information available for the cohort. This cohort had only TCR beta chains sequenced, and the lack of alpha or paired-chain data limited which features could be detected. In an earlier analysis of roughly 560 of the donors, most TCR beta V segments were observed in productive rearrangements about 90% or about 30% of the time, broadly matching IMGT annotations. It was suggested by the authors that the approach could potentially be generalized to other disease states and immunological phenotypes. According to a later analysis, parvovirus B19, influenza, CMV and Epstein-Barr virus appeared linked to several top co-occurrence clusters. A later analysis associated 15,000 to 20,000 TCR beta sequences with specific HLA alleles at a false discovery rate of 0.05. Because some donors lacked HLA typing at each locus, the association tests relied only on the typed subset. Cytomegalovirus status was reported to be diagnosed by the classifier with high specificity and sensitivity in both the original and validation cohorts. According to a later analysis, most CMV-associated TCR beta chains appeared to be HLA-restricted, and the HLA associations seemed to be driven largely by CMV exposure.

In regard to this clone: No antigen is known for it. No clone much larger than this one lies a single base away; base qualities are absent.

This clonotype was obtained from a man aged 35 to 55 in good health and CMV-seronegative. Sequenced: PBMCs.

The DNA is as follows: TGTGCCAGCAGCCAAGGGACGAGGGATAATTCACCCCTCCACTTT. Its protein reads: CASSQGTRDNSPLHF. The rearrangement combines TRBV14 with TRBJ1-6; a confident D gene designation cannot be given. Taken from cysteine to phenylalanine, the CDR3 has 15 residues. Solely the CDR3 DNA is kept, with 45 bases framed from the first base. At the junction V is shortened by 1 base and J by 5 bases, with 9 bases in between. The germline V gene yields SGHDN for CDR1 and FVKESK for CDR2.